This T cell receptor (beta chain) stems from a study of beta chain features in type 1 diabetes. Expressed TCRB transcripts were sequenced, since all the RNA that had been isolated was reverse transcribed. Some clones are missing from TCRdb's copy, which holds only in-frame ones; the method was immunoSEQ multiplex PCR. The profile covers 200,000 to 250,000 clones, with 27% appearing a single time and under 5% taken by the ten largest. The V gene's germline CDR1 is SGHDT and CDR2 YYEEEE. With 4 bases removed from V and 9 bases from J, the gap between germline ends came to 12 bases. The CDR3 covers 12 residues.

Sequencing used central memory CD4+ T cells from blood. The TCR was taken from a man younger than 45 in good health. V gene TRBV5-6 combines with J gene TRBJ2-3; D is possibly TRBD2 (5 bases). CDR3 loop: CASSPRRGTQYF. CDR3 nucleotide sequence: TGTGCCAGCAGCCCCCGACGCGGGACGCAGTATTTT. Full variable domain (rest looked up from reference TRBV5-6 and TRBJ2-3): DAGVTQSPTHLIKTRGQQVTLRCSPKSGHDTVSWYQQALGQGPQFIFQYYEEEERQRGNFPDRFSGHQFPNYSSELNVNALLLGDSALYLCASSPRRGTQYFGPGTRLTVL.